The clone carrying this TCR beta chain was counted a few times. Its antigen is currently unknown. This entry belongs to a study of T cell responses to AZD1222 COVID-19 vaccine. Regarding the study as a whole: Possibly, clonal diversity was underestimated; donors were largely white British and included more females. Regions 160-218 and 743-854 held dominance among vaccine-associated CD4 TCRs, which spanned spike.

Some clones are missing from TCRdb's copy, which holds only in-frame ones; the method was immunoSEQ multiplex PCR. Of about 83,000 clones in the sample, around 88% are singletons; the top ten hold roughly 8.7%. Deletions cut 4 bases from V and 0 bases from J, with 9 bases between. Germline V lookup: CDR1 MNHEY, CDR2 SVGAGI. The CDR3 runs to 14 residues. Material: peripheral blood, obtained on day 0 of AZD1222 vaccination. The TCR sequence derives from an adult in good health. The rearrangement uses TRBV6-5 and TRBJ1-1; D remains unclear. CDR3 sequence: CASSWERLNTEAFF. The CDR3 DNA is TGTGCCAGCAGTTGGGAGAGATTGAACACTGAAGCTTTCTTT.